The 15 T cell receptor beta chains below all came from one sample that was sequenced in a study of T cell responses to AZD1222 COVID-19 vaccine. Profiled with immunoSEQ multiplex PCR; TCRdb holds only in-frame clones, not every one. The sample carries some 150,000 clones, roughly 94% recorded once. The input for sequencing was peripheral blood, taken on day 0 of AZD1222 vaccination. These receptors all stem from an adult in good health.

This clone was observed a single time. The chain links TRBV19 to TRBJ1-3, with D unresolved. CDR1 and CDR2 (germline): LNHDA, SQIVND (reference sequence). Trimming shortened V by 5 bases and J by 4 bases, and 12 bases separated the two germline ends. CDR3 length equals 14 residues. The CDR3 spells CASSPPVSGNTIYF. The CDR3 region has the DNA TGTGCCAGTAGTCCCCCGGTCAGCGGAAACACCATATATTTT.

V gene TRBV4-3 combines with J gene TRBJ2-1; D ambiguous. The CDR3 has 15 residues. Trimming took off 4 bases at V and 4 bases at J, with 14 bases between the two ends. CDR1 is LGHNA, CDR2 YSLEER, per germline. Here the CDR3 reads CASSRSQDRYNEQFF. The CDR3 nucleotides are TGCGCCAGCAGCCGGTCCCAGGACCGTTACAATGAGCAGTTCTTC.

This chain joins TRBV28 and TRBJ2-3; D not resolved. CDR1 MDHEN and CDR2 SYDVKM come from the germline V gene. The V gene lost 5 bases and the J gene lost 2 bases, with 8 bases spanning the gap. The CDR3 spans 13 residues. This CDR3 reads CASSPRLTDTQYF. The CDR3, as DNA: TGTGCCAGCAGTCCACGCCTCACAGATACGCAGTATTTT.

The rearrangement joins TRBV7-9 to TRBJ2-7; D is undetermined. Deletions cut 5 bases from V and 10 bases from J, with 18 bases between. The CDR3 is 13 amino acids. The V gene's germline CDR1 is SEHNR and CDR2 FQNEAQ (reference sequence). The CDR3 region is CASSTSRLPVQYV. CDR3 bases: TGTGCCAGCAGCACAAGCAGGCTTCCGGTTCAGTACGTC.

The chain combines TRBV5-4 with TRBJ1-6; D is possibly TRBD1 (6 bases). The germline V gene has CDR1 SGHNT and CDR2 YYREEE (reference sequence). CDR3 length: 15 amino acids. V lost 6 bases, J lost 9 bases, and 19 bases lay in between. In nucleotides, the CDR3 is TGTGCCAGCACCCTAGGTAGGGGGGTAGTTTCACCCCTCCACTTT. Amino acid sequence: CASTLGRGVVSPLHF.

The chain is built from TRBV19 and TRBJ1-5, with D uncertain. Germline lookup yields CDR1 LNHDA and CDR2 SQIVND (reference sequence). V lost 3 bases and J 4 bases, leaving 10 bases between the germline ends. CDR3 length: 14 amino acids. As DNA, the CDR3 is TGTGCCAGTAGTATTCGACCAGAGAATCAGCCCCAGCATTTT. As protein: CASSIRPENQPQHF.

This sequence joins TRBV7-2 and TRBJ2-3; 13 bases fit TRBD2. This CDR3 contains 16 residues. With V trimmed by 5 bases and J by 9 bases, 11 bases remained unmatched. CDR1 is SGHTA, CDR2 FQGNSA, per germline. The CDR3: CASSLEGTSGTFTQYF. The CDR3 coding sequence is TGTGCCAGCAGCCTAGAGGGGACTAGCGGGACGTTCACGCAGTATTTT. The whole variable domain, filled in from reference TRBV7-2 and TRBJ2-3, reads GAGVSQSPSNKVTEKGKDVELRCDPISGHTALYWYRQSLGQGLEFLIYFQGNSAPDKSGLPSDRFSAERTGGSVSTLTIQRTQQEDSAVYLCASSLEGTSGTFTQYFGPGTRLTVL.

This chain joins TRBV6-5 and TRBJ2-2; D uncertain. CDR1 is MNHEY, CDR2 SVGAGI, per germline. V was trimmed by 5 bases and J by 6 bases, leaving 7 bases between them. The CDR3 sequence is 12 residues long. The CDR3 coding sequence is TGTGCCAGCAGTCACCGGCCCGGGGAGCTGTTTTTT. This encodes CASSHRPGELFF.

V and J are TRBV5-1 and TRBJ2-2, with 8 bases that match TRBD1. The J segment lost 6 bases and the V segment lost 4 bases, leaving 5 bases of the junction unmatched. CDR3 length: 14 residues. Germline CDR1 and CDR2: SGHRS and YFSETQ. CDR3: CASSGQGGSGELFF. The CDR3 coding sequence is TGCGCCAGCAGCGGACAGGGTGGCTCCGGGGAGCTGTTTTTT.

This clone appeared a single time. The CDR3 reads CASSIGPYEQYV. Written as DNA, the CDR3 is TGTGCCAGCAGCATCGGACCCTACGAGCAGTACGTC. The rearrangement joins TRBV2 to TRBJ2-7; D ambiguous. In germline, CDR1 is SNHLY, CDR2 FYNNEI. The CDR3 length is 12 residues. V was shortened by 6 bases and J by 2 bases, with 8 bases between the two germline ends.

The genes are TRBV27 and TRBJ1-1, with D perhaps TRBD1 (6 bases). Trimming removed 2 bases from V and 0 bases from J, with 7 bases in between. Germline CDR1 and CDR2: MNHEY and SMNVEV (reference sequence). This CDR3 contains 14 residues. In DNA form, the CDR3 reads TGTGCCAGCAGTTTAGAGGGGGTGAACACTGAAGCTTTCTTT. Translated, it gives CASSLEGVNTEAFF.

The rearrangement uses TRBV6-6 and TRBJ1-5, with 7 positions matching TRBD1. V shed 7 bases, J shed 10 bases, and the junction held 10 bases outside the gene matches. The germline CDR1 and CDR2 sequences are MNHNY and SVGAGI (reference sequence). The CDR3 has 13 residues. The chain's CDR3 is CASKGEGGGPQHF. The CDR3 DNA reads TGTGCCAGCAAAGGGGAAGGGGGCGGCCCCCAGCATTTT.

The chain recombines TRBV6-5 with TRBJ2-3; 9 positions match TRBD1. This CDR3 has 15 residues. V lost 6 bases to trimming and J lost 1 base; unmatched junction nucleotides: 5. Germline CDR1 and CDR2: MNHEY and SVGAGI. CDR3 nucleotide sequence: TGTGCCAGCAGAAGCCGGGACAGGGGCACAGATACGCAGTATTTT. Amino acid sequence: CASRSRDRGTDTQYF.

The chain has TRBV5-1 and TRBJ1-3; D is unclear. Trimming took off 4 bases at V and 0 bases at J, with 11 bases between the two ends. Germline CDR1 and CDR2: SGHRS and YFSETQ. The CDR3 runs 15 residues. This chain's CDR3 is CASSSGESSGNTIYF. The CDR3 bases are TGCGCCAGCAGCAGTGGCGAGAGCTCTGGAAACACCATATATTTT.

The rearrangement uses TRBV5-8 and TRBJ2-3, with unresolved D. V was pared by 4 bases and J by 4 bases, with 7 bases between. Per germline, CDR1 SGHTS and CDR2 YDEGEE. The CDR3 contains 12 residues. The CDR3, as DNA: TGTGCCAGCAGCGTCGCCGCAGATACGCAGTATTTT. This gives the protein CASSVAADTQYF.